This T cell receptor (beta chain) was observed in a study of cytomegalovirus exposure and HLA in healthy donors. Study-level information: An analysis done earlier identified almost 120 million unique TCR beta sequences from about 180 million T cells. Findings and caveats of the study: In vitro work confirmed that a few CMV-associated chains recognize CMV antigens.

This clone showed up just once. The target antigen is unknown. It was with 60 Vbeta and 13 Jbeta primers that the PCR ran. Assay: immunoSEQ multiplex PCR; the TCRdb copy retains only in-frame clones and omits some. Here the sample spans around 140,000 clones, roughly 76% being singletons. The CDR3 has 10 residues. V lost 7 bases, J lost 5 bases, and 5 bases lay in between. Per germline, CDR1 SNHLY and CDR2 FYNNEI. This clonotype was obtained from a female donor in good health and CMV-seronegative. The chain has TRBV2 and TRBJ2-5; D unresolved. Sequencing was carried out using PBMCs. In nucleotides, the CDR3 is TGTGCCAGCAATCTGGAGACCCAGTACTTC. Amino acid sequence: CASNLETQYF.